Listed here are 31 T cell receptor beta chains from one sample, sequenced in a study of regulatory T cells in long-lasting Graves disease. Investigators prepared the TCR beta libraries by applying iRepertoire HTBI primers and Arm-PCR of CDR3 regions. TCRdb re-analysed the multiplex PCR reads in MiXCR, keeping a single row per CDR3 protein. This table has 410,000 or so distinct CDR3 sequences, 15% appearing once. Time point defined: newly diagnosed GD, antithyroid drugs for less than 3 months. The TCR library used RNA extracted from PBMCs. The same sample was also used in a study of T cells in Graves' hyperthyroidism and ophthalmopathy.

The specimen was peripheral blood mononuclear cells (PBMCs), collected at new diagnosis, from a patient treated with antithyroid drugs. The receptors were gathered from a young woman with Graves disease.

This clonotype appeared many times. The chain has TRBV29-1 and TRBJ1-3; D perhaps matches TRBD1 (5 bases). Trimming left V 6 bases short and J 3 bases short, with 12 bases between. CDR3 length equals 13 residues. Germline V gene lookup returns CDR1 SQVTM and CDR2 ANQGSEA. The CDR3 spells CSVTLTVGNTIYF. As DNA, the CDR3 is TGCAGCGTGACGTTGACAGTTGGAAACACCATATATTTT.

CDR3 loop: CAISDHRVHQETQYF. Written as DNA, the CDR3 is TGTGCCATCAGTGATCACAGGGTCCACCAAGAGACCCAGTACTTC. This sequence joins TRBV10-3 and TRBJ2-5; TRBD1 might be the D (6 bases). V was shortened by 3 bases and J by 0 bases, with 11 bases between the two germline ends. Germline-derived CDR1 and CDR2 are ENHRY and SYGVKD. The CDR3 loop spans 15 amino acids.

This clonotype was seen a handful of times. Germline and junction disagree at one end, which may indicate a read error. The chain uses TRBV2 and TRBJ2-1; no firm D call. CDR3 size: 13 residues. From germline, CDR1 is SNHLY and CDR2 FYNNEI. The CDR3 DNA reads as TGTGCCACCAGTGGACCGCCCTACAATGAGCAGTTCTTC. Translating it yields CATSGPPYNEQFF. Drawing the rest from reference TRBV2 and TRBJ2-1, the complete variable domain is EPEVTQTPSHQVTQMGQEVILRCVPISNHLYFYWYRQILGQKVEFLVSFYNNEISEKSEIFDDQFSVERPDGSNFTLKIRSTKLEDSAMYFCATSGPPYNEQFFGPGTRLTVL.

This clonotype turned up a few times. The chain employs TRBV5-1 and TRBJ2-1; 9 nucleotides agree with TRBD2. Germline V CDR1 and CDR2: SGHRS, YFSETQ. The CDR3 consists of 15 residues. The J segment lost 10 bases and the V segment lost 2 bases, leaving 10 bases of the junction unmatched. CDR3 sequence reads: CASSFESGRSYEQFF. CDR3 nucleotide sequence: TGCGCCAGCAGCTTTGAAAGCGGGAGGTCCTACGAGCAGTTCTTC.

This clonotype was detected ten times or more. This chain uses TRBV18 with TRBJ1-5; D gene ambiguous. The CDR3 has 12 residues. The V gene's germline CDR1 is KGHSH and CDR2 LQKENI. Trimming left V 5 bases short and J 6 bases short, with 8 bases between. CDR3 bases: TGTGCCAGCTCATACGGCGCTCAGCCCCAGCATTTT. It yields the protein CASSYGAQPQHF.

This clonotype was seen at least ten times. The V call is TRBV30, the J call TRBJ1-1; 8 bases map to TRBD1. The CDR3 totals 11 residues. Germline V CDR1 and CDR2: GTSNPN, SVGIG (reference sequence). Losses at the gene ends were 8 bases for V and 7 bases for J; bases not matched to a gene: 6. The CDR3 protein is CAVQGAGEAFF. The DNA for the CDR3 is TGTGCCGTCCAGGGGGCGGGTGAAGCTTTCTTT.

This clonotype appeared many times. The CDR3 sequence: CASSPLPRADYGYTF. The CDR3 DNA follows: TGTGCCAGCTCACCACTTCCCAGGGCGGACTATGGCTACACCTTC. The chain couples TRBV18 to TRBJ1-2; D may be TRBD1 (5 bases). Germline values: CDR1 KGHSH, CDR2 LQKENI. The CDR3 runs 15 residues. The V gene lost 1 base and the J gene lost 3 bases, with 12 bases spanning the gap.

The rearrangement links TRBV5-6 to TRBJ2-1, with D maybe TRBD1 (6 bases). The DNA matches TRBJ2-5 better at its end, which makes the J call doubtful. Germline loops: CDR1 SGHDT, CDR2 YYEEEE. CDR3 length equals 13 residues. CDR3 coding DNA: TGTGCCAGCACCAGGGGCAGGGAAGAGACCCAGTACTTC. Translation: CASTRGREETQYF.

The chain has TRBV18 and TRBJ2-2; D gene unclear. CDR3 length: 13 residues. Trimming removed 3 bases from V and 7 bases from J, with 9 bases in between. Germline V lookup: CDR1 KGHSH, CDR2 LQKENI. CDR3 loop: CASSPLPNGELFF. The CDR3, as DNA: TGTGCCAGCTCACCCCTGCCTAACGGGGAGCTGTTTTTT.

In this sample, this clonotype turned up a few times. The gene calls are TRBV15 and TRBJ2-5, with D maybe TRBD1 (6 bases). Germline V lookup: CDR1 LNHNV, CDR2 YYDKDF (reference sequence). The length of the CDR3 is 18 residues. V was pared by 3 bases and J by 0 bases, with 20 bases between. In DNA, the CDR3 is TGTGCCACCAGCAGGGTAATACAGGGTCACCCGTACCAAGAGACCCAGTACTTC. It codes for CATSRVIQGHPYQETQYF.

This clonotype was counted many times. The chain recombines TRBV28 with TRBJ2-7; the D gene is possibly TRBD1 (7 bases). Trimming removed 2 bases from V and 4 bases from J, with 21 bases in between. This CDR3 has 17 residues. The germline V gene has CDR1 MDHEN and CDR2 SYDVKM. CDR3 DNA: TGTGCCAGCAGTTTAACGGGGGAAGGGGGCAGGGGGTACGAGCAGTACTTC. Residues: CASSLTGEGGRGYEQYF.

This clonotype was observed at least ten times. The J gene is TRBJ2-7, the V gene TRBV5-4; TRBD2 matches 11 bases. V was pared by 5 bases and J by 3 bases, with 4 bases of the junction left unmatched. Germline lookup yields CDR1 SGHNT and CDR2 YYREEE (reference sequence). The CDR3 covers 14 residues. The CDR3 DNA is TGTGCCAGCAGATCCACTAGCGGGGGCTACGAGCAGTACTTC. This translates into CASRSTSGGYEQYF.

This clonotype was seen repeatedly, ten times or more. This chain uses TRBV2 with TRBJ1-1; 7 bases line up with TRBD1. The CDR3 runs 13 residues. Germline CDR1 is SNHLY and CDR2 is FYNNEI. With V trimmed by 8 bases and J by 0 bases, 3 bases remained unmatched. The CDR3 DNA follows: TGTGCCAGCCAGGGGGAGATGAACACTGAAGCTTTCTTT. This translates into CASQGEMNTEAFF.

This clonotype was recorded a few times. This chain joins TRBV5-1 and TRBJ2-3; D perhaps matches TRBD1 (6 bases). The germline V gene encodes CDR1 SGHRS and CDR2 YFSETQ. This CDR3 contains 16 residues. With 5 bases removed from V and 1 base from J, the gap between germline ends came to 17 bases. CDR3 coding DNA: TGCGCCAGCAGGATGGGGCACAGGGTAGGCACAGATACGCAGTATTTT. Protein: CASRMGHRVGTDTQYF.

The table lists this clonotype with a few counts. This chain connects TRBV10-3 to TRBJ2-5, with 11 positions matching TRBD2. The CDR3 is 14 amino acids. From germline, CDR1 is ENHRY and CDR2 SYGVKD. V dropped 10 bases and J dropped 2; count of bases not matched to a gene: 6. CDR3 in DNA: TGTGCCACGCGACTAGCGGGGTCGCAAGAGACCCAGTACTTC. It codes for CATRLAGSQETQYF.

The chain carries TRBV20-1 and TRBJ2-1, with TRBD2 identical over 10 bases. Germline CDR1 is DFQATT and CDR2 is SNEGSKA (reference sequence). The ends lost 0 bases at V and 9 bases at J; junction bases unmatched: 8. This CDR3 has 15 amino acids. In DNA, the CDR3 is TGCAGTGCTAGAGATGGACGAGCGGGGGGGGCTGAGCAGTTCTTC. Residues: CSARDGRAGGAEQFF.

This clonotype was recorded many times. The gene calls are TRBV18 and TRBJ2-3; D is unresolved. V lost 2 bases, J lost 6 bases, and 15 bases lay in between. CDR1 and CDR2 (germline): KGHSH, LQKENI. The CDR3 loop spans 15 amino acids. CDR3 amino acids: CASSPSSLVVDTQYF. The CDR3 DNA follows: TGTGCCAGCTCACCATCCAGTCTAGTTGTGGATACGCAGTATTTT.

This clonotype was seen many times. This chain joins TRBV20-1 and TRBJ2-1, with TRBD2 matching 10 bases. Germline V CDR1 and CDR2: DFQATT, SNEGSKA (reference sequence). The junction had 11 bases not matched to a gene; V was cut back by 4 bases and J by 8 bases. CDR3 length: 15 residues. CDR3 in DNA: TGCAGTGCTATCAACCCTAGCGGGAGACGGCATGAGCAGTTCTTC. Translated, it gives CSAINPSGRRHEQFF.

At least ten counts were recorded for this clonotype. V gene TRBV5-5 combines with J gene TRBJ2-3; the D gene could be TRBD1 or TRBD2 (6 bases each). CDR3 size: 16 residues. CDR1 is SGHKS and CDR2 is YYEKEE in the germline V gene (reference sequence). Trimming left V 2 bases short and J 2 bases short, with 15 bases between. This chain's CDR3 is CASSFRGPAVTDTQYF. CDR3 coding DNA: TGTGCCAGCAGCTTTCGGGGGCCAGCCGTCACAGATACGCAGTATTTT.

This clonotype has only a few counts. The J gene is TRBJ2-3, the V gene TRBV4-2; a weak D match, TRBD2 (6 bases). The CDR3 contains 17 residues. Germline values: CDR1 LGHNA, CDR2 YNFKEQ. V was trimmed by 0 bases and J by 7 bases, leaving 20 bases between them. The CDR3: CASSQDLILAASNTQYF. As DNA, the CDR3 is TGTGCCAGCAGCCAAGATCTAATACTAGCTGCGTCAAATACGCAGTATTTT.

V gene TRBV27 combines with J gene TRBJ1-1; unclear D gene. Trimming pared 4 bases from V and 4 bases from J, leaving 19 bases between. This CDR3 spans 16 amino acids. Germline V lookup: CDR1 MNHEY, CDR2 SMNVEV (reference sequence). CDR3 in amino acids: CASSSDSDPSGTEAFF. The DNA for the CDR3 is TGTGCCAGCAGTTCGGACTCCGATCCCAGTGGCACTGAAGCTTTCTTT.

This sequence joins TRBV20-1 and TRBJ2-3, with 7 positions matching TRBD2. Trimming cost V 0 bases and J 1 base; bases outside gene matches: 4. The CDR3 totals 15 residues. CDR1 and CDR2 (germline): DFQATT, SNEGSKA (reference sequence). The chain's CDR3 is CSAREREWGTDTQYF. Written as DNA, the CDR3 is TGCAGTGCTAGAGAGCGGGAGTGGGGCACAGATACGCAGTATTTT.

Concerning this clonotype itself: This may stem from a read error, because a much larger clone lies one nucleotide away. Given the absence of the conserved phenylalanine or tryptophan at the CDR3 end, a read error is likely. The rearrangement links TRBV30 to TRBJ1-1, with 8 nucleotides matching TRBD1. After removal of 2 bases from V and 6 bases from J, the junction contained 5 bases not matched to a gene. CDR3 length: 13 residues. Germline loops: CDR1 GTSNPN, CDR2 SVGIG (reference sequence). In DNA, the CDR3 is TGTGCCTGGAGTAGGGACAGGAGGGCTGAAGCTTTCCTT. As protein: CAWSRDRRAEAFL.

The sample holds many counts of this clonotype. This sequence joins TRBV20-1 and TRBJ2-3; 9 nucleotides match TRBD2. J was trimmed by 5 bases and V by 6 bases; bases with no gene match: 12. CDR3 length equals 15 residues. Germline values: CDR1 DFQATT, CDR2 SNEGSKA (reference sequence). The CDR3 sequence: CSASTTAGGRDTQYF. CDR3 coding DNA: TGCAGTGCCTCAACTACAGCGGGAGGTCGAGATACGCAGTATTTT.

The chain is built from TRBV25-1 and TRBJ1-2; weak D call: TRBD1 (5 bases). CDR1 MGHDK and CDR2 SYGVNS come from the germline V gene. The CDR3 loop spans 16 amino acids. Trimming stripped 3 bases from V and 2 bases from J, with 16 bases between. CDR3 in amino acids: CASSDSRRGENYGYTF. The CDR3 DNA sequence: TGTGCCAGCAGTGACTCTCGGAGAGGGGAGAACTATGGCTACACCTTC.

This clonotype came up many times. This chain links TRBV28 with TRBJ2-3, with 8 bases matching TRBD2. The V segment lost 6 bases and the J segment 0 bases; nucleotides outside the gene matches: 5. This CDR3 is 15 amino acids long. CDR1 is MDHEN, CDR2 SYDVKM, per germline. The CDR3 is CASRRLAPSTDTQYF. The CDR3 coding sequence is TGTGCCAGCAGGAGACTAGCGCCTAGCACAGATACGCAGTATTTT.

This clonotype was seen a handful of times. CDR3 nucleotides: TGTGCCAGCAGCTTAGGACTAGCGGTCCACAATGAGCAGTTCTTC. It codes for CASSLGLAVHNEQFF. The rearrangement uses TRBV7-2 and TRBJ2-1; TRBD2 matches at 9 bases. V was pared by 1 base and J by 5 bases, with 3 bases of the junction left unmatched. CDR1 is SGHTA and CDR2 is FQGNSA in the germline V gene. CDR3 length: 15 amino acids. Together with reference TRBV7-2 and TRBJ2-1, the CDR3 gives the full variable domain: GAGVSQSPSNKVTEKGKDVELRCDPISGHTALYWYRQSLGQGLEFLIYFQGNSAPDKSGLPSDRFSAERTGGSVSTLTIQRTQQEDSAVYLCASSLGLAVHNEQFFGPGTRLTVL.

In this sample, this clonotype turned up many times. The gene calls are TRBV24-1 and TRBJ2-3; D might be TRBD2 (5 bases). Germline loops: CDR1 KGHDR, CDR2 SFDVKD. The CDR3 totals 15 residues. Trimming shortened V by 5 bases and J by 1 base, and 12 bases separated the two germline ends. CDR3 in DNA: TGTGCCACCAGTGTCTCCGGGATCGGCACAGATACGCAGTATTTT. Translation: CATSVSGIGTDTQYF.

This clonotype has a handful of counts. The chain combines TRBV12-3 or TRBV12-4 with TRBJ2-3, with TRBD2 matching 8 bases. The J segment lost 0 bases and the V segment lost 3 bases, leaving 14 bases of the junction unmatched. CDR3 length: 19 residues. The CDR3 nucleotides read TGTGCCAGCAGTTTTTCCGCCGGGACTAGGGGTCATAGCACAGATACGCAGTATTTT. Its translation is CASSFSAGTRGHSTDTQYF.

This clonotype was counted between two and nine times. The chain links TRBV6-1 to TRBJ2-1, with 10 bases fitting TRBD2. The CDR3 consists of 19 residues. The ends lost 3 bases at V and 10 bases at J; junction bases unmatched: 21. The germline V gene encodes CDR1 MNHNS and CDR2 SASEGT. The CDR3 loop reads CASSDENHLLAGALDEQFF. The DNA of the CDR3 is TGTGCCAGCAGTGACGAAAACCACCTCCTAGCGGGAGCGCTCGACGAGCAGTTCTTC.

This clonotype was detected a few times. The CDR3 is CASSLLASSTDTQYF. DNA for the CDR3: TGTGCCAGCAGTTTATTAGCTAGCTCCACAGATACGCAGTATTTT. V is TRBV27 and J is TRBJ2-3; D may be TRBD2 (5 bases). Germline V CDR1 and CDR2: MNHEY, SMNVEV (reference sequence). This CDR3 has 15 amino acids. V was trimmed by 1 base and J by 2 bases, leaving 10 bases between them.